This record looks at one T cell receptor beta chain sequence and its context. The antigen is unknown. This record comes from a study of T cell responses to AZD1222 COVID-19 vaccine. Study findings and constraints: Baseline testing showed seropositivity in only five to seven AZD1222 recipients.

Only in-frame clones appear in the TCRdb table, and some are missing; sequencing was by immunoSEQ multiplex PCR. In the table there are about 130,000 clones, roughly 93% of which are singletons. The TCR sequence derives from an adult in good health. This specimen was peripheral blood, taken on day 0 of AZD1222 vaccination.

CDR3 in DNA: TGCGCCAGCAGCCAAGAATATCGGAACACCGGGGAGCTGTTTTTT. It translates to CASSQEYRNTGELFF. The V and J genes are TRBV4-3 and TRBJ2-2; no clear D. Germline V gives CDR1 LGHNA, CDR2 YSLEER. V was pared by 0 bases and J by 1 base, with 6 bases between. The CDR3 is 15 amino acids.